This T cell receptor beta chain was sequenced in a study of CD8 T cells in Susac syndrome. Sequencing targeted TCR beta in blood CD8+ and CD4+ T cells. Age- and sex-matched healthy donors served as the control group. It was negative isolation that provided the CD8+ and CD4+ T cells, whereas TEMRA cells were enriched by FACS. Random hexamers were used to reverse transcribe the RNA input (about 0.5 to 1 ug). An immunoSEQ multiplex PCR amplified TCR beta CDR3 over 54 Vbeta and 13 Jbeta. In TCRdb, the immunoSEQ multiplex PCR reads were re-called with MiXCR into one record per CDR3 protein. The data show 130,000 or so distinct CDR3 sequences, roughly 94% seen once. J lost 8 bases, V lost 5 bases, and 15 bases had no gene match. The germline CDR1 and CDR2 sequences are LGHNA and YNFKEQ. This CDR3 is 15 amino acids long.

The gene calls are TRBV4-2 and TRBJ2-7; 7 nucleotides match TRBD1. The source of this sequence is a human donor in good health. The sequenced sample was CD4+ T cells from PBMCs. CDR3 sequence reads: CASSNGQVGEGQQYF. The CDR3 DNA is TGTGCCAGCAGCAACGGACAGGTTGGCGAGGGTCAGCAGTACTTC.